A single T cell receptor (beta chain) is shown here with its context. The sample holds many counts of this clonotype. What this receptor recognizes is not known. Base qualities are missing; no much larger clone stands one base away. This record belongs to a study of T cells in Graves' hyperthyroidism and ophthalmopathy (dated by TCRdb to about 2019). For the study in its entirety: Peripheral blood was collected at initial diagnosis, before any treatment. Once sampling was done, hyperthyroidism patients were given methimazole at a starting dose of 30 mg daily, whereas ophthalmopathy patients were given high-dose intravenous methylprednisolone. Prospective prediction of ophthalmopathy was tested in an independent validation cohort consisting of some 19 hyperthyroidism patients and over 15 patients who later progressed to ophthalmopathy. In six Graves' hyperthyroidism patients, the study also compared T-cell repertoires from thyroid tissue with T-cell repertoires from blood. The paper reports TCR Vbeta CDR3 sequencing of approximately 140 peripheral blood samples: 43 ophthalmopathy, roughly 80 hyperthyroidism and around 17 progressor patients. The 100 discovery patients were randomly split 7:3 into training and test sets. To identify distinguishing TCR V-J signatures, a discovery cohort of some 100 patients was used, comprising approximately 40 with Graves' ophthalmopathy and 55 to 65 with stable Graves' hyperthyroidism.

TCR beta CDR3 regions were amplified from RNA transcripts. For the first round of RT-PCR on the TCR CDR3, the HTBI primer set was used together with the Qiagen OneStep RT-PCR kit. A second multiplex PCR round built the libraries, followed by size selection and purification. Sequencing of the libraries was done on an Illumina HiSeq2000 using paired-end 100 bp reads. The study's processing was this. SOAPnuke was used to process the raw data, throwing out any read that contained adapters or uncalled bases, had a mean Phred below 15, or lacked an exact constant-primer or identifier match. COPE v1.2.5 was used to merge the high-quality paired reads, and each unique nucleotide sequence was defined as a clonotype. MiTCR v1.1 was used to align clonotypes to the IMGT TRBV, TRBD and TRBJ reference segments. Analysis was restricted to V-J combinations with a frequency above 0.0001, which covered about 99% of repertoires. A TCS score was defined as the ratio between F50 (clonal expansion) and ExV (chaos), using BLOSUM62-based TCRdist between CDR3 peptides within each V-J. Welch's t-statistics and random forest reduced some 510 V-J features to 10 to 15, which were used in a naive Bayes classifier (R e1071). TCRdb passed the public sequencing reads through fastp at Q25 and MiXCR, retaining productive beta sequences. Rows with one shared CDR3 protein collapse into an entry with the most common genes and DNA. TCRdb's processing, not the authors', yielded these V and J calls. The sample table contains roughly 630,000 distinct CDR3 sequences; only one count was recorded for 15% to 19% of them. Of the sample, 7.3% is held by the ten largest clones.

A patient counted as having stable Graves' hyperthyroidism if no progression to ophthalmopathy occurred over 18 months of follow-up. Hyperthyroidism patients were newly diagnosed, with disease duration under 2 months, and aged 18 to 65 years. Exclusion was applied to patients with uncontrolled infections, other autoimmune diseases, pregnancy or lactation. Diagnoses were established on the basis of clinical symptoms, serum thyroxine and TRAb, thyroid ultrasound, and orbital computed tomography. Ficoll-Paque density gradient centrifugation was used to isolate PBMCs from approximately 11 ml of fresh peripheral blood. Total RNA was extracted with Trizol reagent, and quality was checked on an Agilent 2100 Bioanalyzer. The research as a whole found: Blood samples also contained most of the expanded thyroid clonotypes (frequency above 0.001), which suggests that blood repertoires may reflect thyroid immune responses. In cross-validation, a model built on a 13 V-J signature told ophthalmopathy apart from stable hyperthyroidism with 87.88% sensitivity and about 81% specificity, and in testing the same model reached 80%/75%. In validation, progression to ophthalmopathy was predicted by the model with roughly 71% sensitivity and nearly 75% specificity, a median of 6.5 months before onset. No statistical method was used to set the sample size in advance, and investigators knew the group allocation.

The germline V gene (reference sequence) specifies SEHNR as CDR1 and FQNEAQ as CDR2. There are 13 amino acids in the CDR3, from cysteine to phenylalanine inclusive. Solely the CDR3 DNA is kept, with 39 bases framed from the first base. Trimming removed 3 bases from V and 7 bases from J, leaving 10 bases between the germline ends. The sequenced sample consisted of blood. The sequence derives from a woman aged 25 to 39 with Graves' hyperthyroidism. The V gene is TRBV7-9 and the J gene is TRBJ2-4; possibly the D gene is TRBD1, per 6 matching bases. In nucleotides, the sequence is TGTGCCAGCAGCTTGAACAGGGACAACATTCAGTACTTC. This encodes CASSLNRDNIQYF.